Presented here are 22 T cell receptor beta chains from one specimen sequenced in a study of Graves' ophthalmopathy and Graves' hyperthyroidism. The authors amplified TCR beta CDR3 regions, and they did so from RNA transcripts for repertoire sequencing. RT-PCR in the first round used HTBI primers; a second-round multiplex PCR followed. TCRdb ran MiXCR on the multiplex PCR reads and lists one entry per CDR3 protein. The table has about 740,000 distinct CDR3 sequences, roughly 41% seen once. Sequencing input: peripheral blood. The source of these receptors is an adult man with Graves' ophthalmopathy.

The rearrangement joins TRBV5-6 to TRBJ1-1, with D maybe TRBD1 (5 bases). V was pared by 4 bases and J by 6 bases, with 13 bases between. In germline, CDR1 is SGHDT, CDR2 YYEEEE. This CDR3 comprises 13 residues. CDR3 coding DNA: TGTGCCAGCAGCCTTGGGACGGCCCCTGAAGCTTTCTTT. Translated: CASSLGTAPEAFF.

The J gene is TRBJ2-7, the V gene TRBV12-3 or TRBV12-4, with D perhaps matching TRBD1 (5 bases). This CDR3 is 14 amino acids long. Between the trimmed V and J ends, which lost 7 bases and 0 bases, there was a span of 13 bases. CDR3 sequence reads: CASTRWGRSYEQYF. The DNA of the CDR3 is TGTGCCAGCACTCGCTGGGGCCGCTCCTACGAGCAGTACTTC.

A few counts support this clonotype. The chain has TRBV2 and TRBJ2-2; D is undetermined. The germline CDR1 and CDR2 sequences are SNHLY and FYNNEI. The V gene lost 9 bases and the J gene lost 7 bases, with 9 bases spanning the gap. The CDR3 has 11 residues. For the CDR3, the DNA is TGTGCCAGGGGGATTCGCGGGGAGCTGTTTTTT. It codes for CARGIRGELFF.

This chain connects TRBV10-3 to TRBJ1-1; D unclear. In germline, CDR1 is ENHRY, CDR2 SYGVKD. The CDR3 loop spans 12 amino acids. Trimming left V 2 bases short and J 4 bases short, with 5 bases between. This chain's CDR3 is CAISERGTEAFF. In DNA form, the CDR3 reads TGTGCCATCAGTGAGCGTGGCACTGAAGCTTTCTTT.

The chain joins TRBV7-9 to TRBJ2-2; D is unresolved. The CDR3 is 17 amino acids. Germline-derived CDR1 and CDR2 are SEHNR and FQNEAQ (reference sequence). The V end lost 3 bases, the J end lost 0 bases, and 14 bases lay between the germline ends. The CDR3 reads CASSFGSPWTNTGELFF. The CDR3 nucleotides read TGTGCCAGCAGCTTCGGGTCGCCCTGGACGAACACCGGGGAGCTGTTTTTT.

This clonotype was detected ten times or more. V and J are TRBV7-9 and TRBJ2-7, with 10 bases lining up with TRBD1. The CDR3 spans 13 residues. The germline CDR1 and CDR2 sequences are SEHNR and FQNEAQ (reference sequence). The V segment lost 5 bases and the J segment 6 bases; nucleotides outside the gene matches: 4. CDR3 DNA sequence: TGTGCCAGCAGCGCGGGACAGGGGACCGAGCAGTACTTC. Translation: CASSAGQGTEQYF.

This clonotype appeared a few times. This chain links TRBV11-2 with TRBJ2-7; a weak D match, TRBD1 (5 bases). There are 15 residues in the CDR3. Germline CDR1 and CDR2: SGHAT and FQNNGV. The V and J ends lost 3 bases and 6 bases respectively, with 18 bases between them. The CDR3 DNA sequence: TGTGCCAGCAGCTTCGTTCAGGGTAGGTTTGGCGAGCAGTACTTC. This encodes CASSFVQGRFGEQYF. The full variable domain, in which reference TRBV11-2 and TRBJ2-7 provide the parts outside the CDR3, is EAGVAQSPRYKIIEKRQSVAFWCNPISGHATLYWYQQILGQGPKLLIQFQNNGVVDDSQLPKDRFSAERLKGVDSTLKIQPAKLEDSAVYLCASSFVQGRFGEQYFGPGTRLTVT.

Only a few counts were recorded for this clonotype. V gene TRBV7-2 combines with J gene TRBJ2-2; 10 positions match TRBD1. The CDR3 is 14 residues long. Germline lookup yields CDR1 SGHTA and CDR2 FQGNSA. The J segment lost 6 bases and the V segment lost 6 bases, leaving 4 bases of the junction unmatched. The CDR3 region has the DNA TGTGCCAGCAGAGCCGGGACAGGGGCCGGGGAGCTGTTTTTT. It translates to CASRAGTGAGELFF.

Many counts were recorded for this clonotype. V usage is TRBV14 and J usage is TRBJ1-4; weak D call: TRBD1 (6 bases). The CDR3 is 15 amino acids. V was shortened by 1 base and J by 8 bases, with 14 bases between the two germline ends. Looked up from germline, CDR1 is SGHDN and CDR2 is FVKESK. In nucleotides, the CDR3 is TGTGCCAGCAGCCAAGGAGGAACAGGGAGCGAAAAACTGTTTTTT. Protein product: CASSQGGTGSEKLFF.

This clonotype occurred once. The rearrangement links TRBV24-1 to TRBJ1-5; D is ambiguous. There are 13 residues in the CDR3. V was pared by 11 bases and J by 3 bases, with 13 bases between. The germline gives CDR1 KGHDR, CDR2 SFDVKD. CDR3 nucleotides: TGTGCCAGCAAATGGGGTATCAATCAGCCCCAGCATTTT. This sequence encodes CASKWGINQPQHF.

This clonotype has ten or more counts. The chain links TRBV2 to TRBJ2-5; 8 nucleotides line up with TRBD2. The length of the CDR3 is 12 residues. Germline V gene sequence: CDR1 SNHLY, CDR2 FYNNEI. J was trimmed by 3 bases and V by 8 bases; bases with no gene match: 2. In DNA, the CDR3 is TGTGCCAGCGCGGGACTAGAAGAGACCCAGTACTTC. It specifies CASAGLEETQYF.

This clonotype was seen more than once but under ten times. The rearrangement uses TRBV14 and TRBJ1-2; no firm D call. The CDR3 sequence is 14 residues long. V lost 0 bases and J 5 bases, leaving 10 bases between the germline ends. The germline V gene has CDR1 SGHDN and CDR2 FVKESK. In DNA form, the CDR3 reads TGTGCCAGCAGCCAAGAGGTCGGTGGTTATGGCTACACCTTC. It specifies CASSQEVGGYGYTF.

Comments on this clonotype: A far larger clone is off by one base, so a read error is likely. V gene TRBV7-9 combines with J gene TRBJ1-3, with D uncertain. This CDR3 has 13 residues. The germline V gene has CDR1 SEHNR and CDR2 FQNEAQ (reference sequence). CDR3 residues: CASSLGRGNTTYF. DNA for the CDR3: TGTGCCAGCAGCTTGGGCCGTGGAAACACCACATATTTT. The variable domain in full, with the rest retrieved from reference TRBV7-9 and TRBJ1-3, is DTGVSQNPRHKITKRGQNVTFRCDPISEHNRLYWYRQTLGQGPEFLTYFQNEAQLEKSRLLSDRFSAERPKGSFSTLEIQRTEQGDSAMYLCASSLGRGNTTYFGEGSWLTVV.

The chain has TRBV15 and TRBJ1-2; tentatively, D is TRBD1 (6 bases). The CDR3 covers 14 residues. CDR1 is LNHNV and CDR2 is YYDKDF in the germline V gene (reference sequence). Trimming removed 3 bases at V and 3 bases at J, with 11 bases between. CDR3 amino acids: CATSSWNRDYGYTF. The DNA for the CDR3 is TGTGCCACCAGCAGTTGGAACAGGGACTATGGCTACACCTTC.

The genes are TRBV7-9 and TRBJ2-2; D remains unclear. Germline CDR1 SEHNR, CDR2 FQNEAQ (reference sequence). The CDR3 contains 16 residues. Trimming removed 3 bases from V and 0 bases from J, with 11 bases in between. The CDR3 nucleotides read TGTGCCAGCAGCTTGGGTGGTAGTGCGAACACCGGGGAGCTGTTTTTT. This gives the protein CASSLGGSANTGELFF.

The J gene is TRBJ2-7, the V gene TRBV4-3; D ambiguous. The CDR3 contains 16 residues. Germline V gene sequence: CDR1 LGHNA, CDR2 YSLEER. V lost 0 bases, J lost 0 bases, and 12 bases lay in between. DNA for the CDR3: TGCGCCAGCAGCCAAGATCAGAATCCTAGCTCCTACGAGCAGTACTTC. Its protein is CASSQDQNPSSYEQYF.

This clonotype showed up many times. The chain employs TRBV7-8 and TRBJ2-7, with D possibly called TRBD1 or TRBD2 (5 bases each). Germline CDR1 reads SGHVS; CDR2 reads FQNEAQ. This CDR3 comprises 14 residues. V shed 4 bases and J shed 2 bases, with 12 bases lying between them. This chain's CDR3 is CASSWDVGPYEQYF. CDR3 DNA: TGTGCCAGCAGCTGGGACGTGGGGCCCTACGAGCAGTACTTC.

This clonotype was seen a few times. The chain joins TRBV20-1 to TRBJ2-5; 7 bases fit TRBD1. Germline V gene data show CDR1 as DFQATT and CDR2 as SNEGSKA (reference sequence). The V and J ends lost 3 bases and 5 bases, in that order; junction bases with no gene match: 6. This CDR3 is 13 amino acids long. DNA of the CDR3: TGCAGTGCTAGGACAGGGTTTGTGGAGACCCAGTACTTC. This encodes CSARTGFVETQYF.

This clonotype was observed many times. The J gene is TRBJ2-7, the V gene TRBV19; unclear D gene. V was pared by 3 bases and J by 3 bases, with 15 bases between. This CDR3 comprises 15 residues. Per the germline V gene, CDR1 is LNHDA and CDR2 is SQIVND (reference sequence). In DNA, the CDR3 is TGTGCCAGTAGTATTCGGCCAGGTCTTGACTACGAGCAGTACTTC. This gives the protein CASSIRPGLDYEQYF.

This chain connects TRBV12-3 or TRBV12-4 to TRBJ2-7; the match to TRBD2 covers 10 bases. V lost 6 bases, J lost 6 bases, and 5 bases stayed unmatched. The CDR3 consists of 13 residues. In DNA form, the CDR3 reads TGTGCCAGCAGCACGGGACTAGCGTCCGAGCAGTACTTC. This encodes CASSTGLASEQYF.

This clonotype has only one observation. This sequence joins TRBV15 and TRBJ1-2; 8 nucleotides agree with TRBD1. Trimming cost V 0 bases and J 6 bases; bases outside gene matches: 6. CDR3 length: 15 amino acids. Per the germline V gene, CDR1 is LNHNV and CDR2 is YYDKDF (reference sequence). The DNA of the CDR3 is TGTGCCACCAGCAGAGATCGGTCAGGGGGCCATGGCTACACCTTC. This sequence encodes CATSRDRSGGHGYTF. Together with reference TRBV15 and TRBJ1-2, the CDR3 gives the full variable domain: DAMVIQNPRYQVTQFGKPVTLSCSQTLNHNVMYWYQQKSSQAPKLLFHYYDKDFNNEADTPDNFQSRRPNTSFCFLDIRSPGLGDTAMYLCATSRDRSGGHGYTFGSGTRLTVV.

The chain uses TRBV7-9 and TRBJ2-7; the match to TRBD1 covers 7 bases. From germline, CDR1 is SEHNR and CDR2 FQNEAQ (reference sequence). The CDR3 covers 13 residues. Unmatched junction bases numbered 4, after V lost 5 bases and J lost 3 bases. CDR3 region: CASSRDRYYEQYF. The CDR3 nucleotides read TGTGCCAGCAGCCGGGACAGATACTACGAGCAGTACTTC. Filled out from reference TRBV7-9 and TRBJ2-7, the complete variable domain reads DTGVSQNPRHKITKRGQNVTFRCDPISEHNRLYWYRQTLGQGPEFLTYFQNEAQLEKSRLLSDRFSAERPKGSFSTLEIQRTEQGDSAMYLCASSRDRYYEQYFGPGTRLTVT.